A single sample gave rise to the 16 T cell receptor beta chains below, sequenced in a study of blood T cells in healthy people across ages. Through a sample-barcoded 5' primer and a J-beta primer mix, a second PCR was run for roughly 6 to 12 cycles. TCRdb ran MiXCR on the 5' RACE reads and lists one entry per CDR3 protein. Altogether around 620,000 distinct CDR3 sequences are present, 25% to 30% being singletons, with the ten largest covering under 20%. Sequences were obtained from blood. These receptors were obtained from a woman between 65 and 79 years old in good health.

The gene calls are TRBV2 and TRBJ1-5, with unresolved D. The CDR3 runs to 13 residues. Germline values: CDR1 SNHLY, CDR2 FYNNEI. The V and J ends lost 7 bases and 1 base respectively, with 8 bases between them. This chain's CDR3 is CASTLDSNQPQHF. The CDR3, as DNA: TGTGCCAGCACCCTGGACAGCAATCAGCCCCAGCATTTT.

This clonotype was detected many times. J is TRBJ1-4 and V is TRBV4-1; TRBD1 matches 9 bases. Germline trimming cut 0 bases from V and 3 bases from J; bases unmatched to any gene: 5. The CDR3 is 17 residues long. Germline V lookup: CDR1 MGHRA, CDR2 YSYEKL. The CDR3 nucleotides read TGCGCCAGCAGCCAAGACCAACAGGGGGCAGCTAATGAAAAACTGTTTTTT. Protein: CASSQDQQGAANEKLFF.

The V gene is TRBV20-1, the J gene TRBJ2-1, with 8 bases fitting TRBD1. Germline-derived CDR1 and CDR2 are DFQATT and SNEGSKA (reference sequence). The CDR3 extends over 15 amino acids. Trimming at V came to 6 bases and at J to 0 bases, leaving 7 bases not matched to a gene. The CDR3: CSAEGDRSSYNEQFF. In DNA form, the CDR3 reads TGCAGTGCGGAGGGGGACAGGAGCTCCTACAATGAGCAGTTCTTC.

The genes are TRBV20-1 and TRBJ2-1; D gene ambiguous. CDR1 is DFQATT, CDR2 SNEGSKA, per germline (reference sequence). V was pared by 1 base and J by 1 base, with 8 bases between. This CDR3 region has 14 residues. CDR3 in amino acids: CSARVAASYNEQFF. The CDR3 nucleotides read TGCAGTGCTAGAGTCGCAGCATCCTACAATGAGCAGTTCTTC.

The chain has TRBV11-2 and TRBJ2-1, with D unresolved. Germline V gene data show CDR1 as SGHAT and CDR2 as FQNNGV. This CDR3 region has 18 residues. Trimming stripped 2 bases from V and 7 bases from J, with 24 bases between. CDR3 DNA: TGTGCCAGCAGCTTACGTGACCGAGCCACCCTTGGGCGGAATGAGCAGTTCTTC. Translation: CASSLRDRATLGRNEQFF.

This clonotype came up a few times. The rearrangement links TRBV9 to TRBJ2-5, with 8 positions matching TRBD2. Gene TRBJ2-7 matches the end of the DNA better, so the J call may be wrong. Germline loops: CDR1 SGDLS, CDR2 YYNGEE. The CDR3 is 15 amino acids. CDR3 amino acids: CASSVEAGAHYEQYF. CDR3 bases: TGTGCCAGCAGCGTAGAAGCGGGGGCTCACTACGAGCAGTACTTC.

This clonotype has just a few counts. This rearrangement joins TRBV6-5 to TRBJ1-1, with D unresolved. The CDR3 length is 13 residues. Germline-derived CDR1 and CDR2 are MNHEY and SVGAGI. Trimming stripped 6 bases from V and 7 bases from J, with 15 bases between. CDR3 coding DNA: TGTGCCAGCAGCCGAAGTCAGGCGTATGAAGCTTTCTTT. This encodes CASSRSQAYEAFF.

J is TRBJ2-7 and V is TRBV7-2; either TRBD1 or TRBD2 may fit D (5 bases each). Deletions cut 1 base from V and 0 bases from J, with 16 bases between. The CDR3 contains 17 residues. Germline values: CDR1 SGHTA, CDR2 FQGNSA. The CDR3 loop reads CASSLGDQGISSYEQYF. The CDR3 nucleotides read TGTGCCAGCAGCTTAGGGGACCAAGGAATTAGCTCCTACGAGCAGTACTTC. The full variable domain, rest sourced from reference TRBV7-2 and TRBJ2-7, is GAGVSQSPSNKVTEKGKDVELRCDPISGHTALYWYRQSLGQGLEFLIYFQGNSAPDKSGLPSDRFSAERTGGSVSTLTIQRTQQEDSAVYLCASSLGDQGISSYEQYFGPGTRLTVT.

The chain links TRBV10-3 to TRBJ2-1; D tentatively fits TRBD1 or TRBD2 (5 bases each). V gave up 6 bases and J gave up 0 bases, with 9 bases separating them. This CDR3 has 14 amino acids. Per the germline V gene, CDR1 is ENHRY and CDR2 is SYGVKD. This chain's CDR3 is CAIRGESSYNEQFF. Here the CDR3 DNA reads TGTGCCATCAGGGGGGAGAGCTCCTACAATGAGCAGTTCTTC.

This clonotype has only a few counts. The rearrangement links TRBV3-1 to TRBJ1-3; D may be TRBD1 (6 bases). CDR3 size: 15 residues. The V gene lost 3 bases and the J gene lost 0 bases, with 9 bases spanning the gap. Germline CDR1 and CDR2: LGHDT and YNNKEL (reference sequence). CDR3: CASSQTGGSGNTIYF. The CDR3 DNA is TGTGCCAGCAGCCAGACAGGAGGCTCTGGAAACACCATATATTTT.

This clonotype was recorded a few times. The V and J genes are TRBV21-1 and TRBJ1-1. TRBV21-1 is marked as a pseudogene. The CDR3 totals 16 residues. The chain's CDR3 is CASSKEEPGASNEAFF. CDR3 sequence (DNA): TGTGCCAGCAGCAAAGAAGAGCCAGGGGCCTCTAACGAAGCTTTCTTT.

The chain is built from TRBV7-3 and TRBJ1-4, with D unclear. Trimming stripped 5 bases from V and 5 bases from J, with 12 bases between. Germline values: CDR1 SGHTA, CDR2 FQGTGA. This CDR3 spans 14 amino acids. DNA for the CDR3: TGTGCCAGCAGCCCGGAGGGAGGGAATGAAAAACTGTTTTTT. Translated: CASSPEGGNEKLFF.

This clonotype was found a few times. V is TRBV27 and J is TRBJ2-7; D is unclear. Germline loops: CDR1 MNHEY, CDR2 SMNVEV (reference sequence). The CDR3 sequence is 14 residues long. Trimming took 1 base from V and 6 from J, leaving 13 bases between them. As DNA, the CDR3 is TGTGCCAGCAGTTTATGGGCCAGAACGGGCGAGCAGTACTTC. Residues: CASSLWARTGEQYF.

In its sample, this clonotype was seen once. One end of the junction varies from germline; a read error may be responsible. The chain uses TRBV7-2 and TRBJ2-1; no clear D gene. Germline CDR1 reads SGHTA; CDR2 reads FQGNSA. There are 16 residues in the CDR3. CDR3 sequence: CASSLEHRSSYNGQFF. In DNA, the CDR3 is TGTGCCAGCAGCTTAGAGCACCGGAGCTCCTACAATGGGCAGTTCTTC. The entire variable domain, with the rest obtained from reference TRBV7-2 and TRBJ2-1, is as follows: GAGVSQSPSNKVTEKGKDVELRCDPISGHTALYWYRQSLGQGLEFLIYFQGNSAPDKSGLPSDRFSAERTGGSVSTLTIQRTQQEDSAVYLCASSLEHRSSYNGQFFGPGTRLTVL.

The V gene is TRBV5-1, the J gene TRBJ2-7, with TRBD1 matching over 9 bases. The CDR3 runs 14 residues. The junction had 9 bases not matched to a gene; V was cut back by 4 bases and J by 7 bases. Germline loops: CDR1 SGHRS, CDR2 YFSETQ. This chain's CDR3 is CASSAGQGGNEQYF. CDR3 sequence (DNA): TGCGCCAGCAGCGCGGGACAGGGTGGAAATGAGCAGTACTTC.

The chain links TRBV7-2 to TRBJ2-7; D tentatively fits TRBD1 or TRBD2 (6 bases each). The V and J ends lost 0 bases and 3 bases respectively, with 12 bases between them. Germline CDR1 SGHTA, CDR2 FQGNSA. This CDR3 contains 15 residues. CDR3 nucleotide sequence: TGTGCCAGCAGCTTAGCGCCGGGGGCTCTCTACGAGCAGTACTTC. Encoded protein: CASSLAPGALYEQYF.